One sample yielded the 13 T cell receptor beta chains listed below, sequenced in a study of T-cell reconstitution after alpha-beta-depleted transplantation in children. Unique molecular identifiers tagged the TCRbeta library. MiXCR was run by TCRdb on the PCR reads, yielding one entry per CDR3 protein. Of about 200,000 distinct CDR3 sequences listed, approximately 6.9% are singletons. Sequencing was performed on PBMCs, taken before TCRalphabeta/CD19-depleted stem cell transplant. These receptors were collected from a boy aged 2-15 years with acute lymphoblastic leukemia, due to receive a stem cell transplant.

The chain joins TRBV4-2 to TRBJ2-2; D perhaps matches TRBD2 (5 bases). Germline V gene data show CDR1 as LGHNA and CDR2 as YNFKEQ. V was trimmed by 10 bases and J by 7 bases, leaving 19 bases between them. CDR3 size: 14 residues. The CDR3 nucleotides are TGTGCCATGGGCCCCTGGCGGGTAAGCGGGGAGCTGTTTTTT. Encoded protein: CAMGPWRVSGELFF.

This clonotype was counted many times. The chain links TRBV5-1 to TRBJ2-7, with TRBD1 matching over 9 bases. V was clipped by 2 bases and J by 7 bases; unmatched bases: 13. This CDR3 comprises 16 residues. Germline V lookup: CDR1 SGHRS, CDR2 YFSETQ. The chain's CDR3 is CASSLNYRDRAKEQYF. CDR3 DNA sequence: TGCGCCAGCAGCTTAAATTACCGGGACAGGGCCAAAGAGCAGTACTTC. The full variable domain, with the rest looked up from reference TRBV5-1 and TRBJ2-7, is KAGVTQTPRYLIKTRGQQVTLSCSPISGHRSVSWYQQTPGQGLQFLFEYFSETQRNKGNFPGRFSGRQFSNSRSEMNVSTLELGDSALYLCASSLNYRDRAKEQYFGPGTRLTVT.

The sample holds a few counts of this clonotype. The chain uses TRBV7-9 and TRBJ1-4; D is ambiguous. Trimming cost V 4 bases and J 8 bases, with 11 bases left between them. CDR3 length: 13 residues. CDR1 is SEHNR, CDR2 FQNEAQ, per germline (reference sequence). The CDR3 sequence is CASSSISGEKLFF. CDR3 nucleotides: TGTGCCAGCAGCTCTATTTCGGGCGAAAAACTGTTTTTT.

This clonotype was seen many times. The chain has TRBV10-2 and TRBJ2-1; 7 bases map to TRBD1. CDR1 is WSHSY and CDR2 is SAAADI in the germline V gene. The CDR3 loop spans 15 amino acids. V lost 5 bases to trimming and J lost 5 bases; unmatched junction nucleotides: 9. CDR3 bases: TGCGCCAGCAGTTATTCCGGGACAGAGAACAATGAGCAGTTCTTC. This sequence encodes CASSYSGTENNEQFF.

This clonotype came up many times. J is TRBJ2-7 and V is TRBV5-1; D ambiguous. V was trimmed by 5 bases and J by 0 bases, leaving 12 bases between them. Germline V gives CDR1 SGHRS, CDR2 YFSETQ. The CDR3 runs to 14 residues. The DNA for the CDR3 is TGCGCCAGCAGTCCCTCCCTCGCCTCCTACGAGCAGTACTTC. Translation gives CASSPSLASYEQYF.

This clonotype was detected many times. CDR3 nucleotide sequence: TGTGCCAGCAGCCAGATCAATCAGCCCCAGCATTTT. Translating it yields CASSQINQPQHF. The V gene is TRBV7-9, the J gene TRBJ1-5; D not certain. V was cut by 5 bases and J by 3 bases, with 5 bases left in between. The CDR3 has 12 residues. Germline V CDR1 and CDR2: SEHNR, FQNEAQ (reference sequence). Using reference TRBV7-9 and TRBJ1-5 for the parts outside the CDR3, the full variable domain is DTGVSQNPRHKITKRGQNVTFRCDPISEHNRLYWYRQTLGQGPEFLTYFQNEAQLEKSRLLSDRFSAERPKGSFSTLEIQRTEQGDSAMYLCASSQINQPQHFGDGTRLSIL.

This clonotype was counted many times. The gene calls are TRBV5-1 and TRBJ2-1; TRBD2 matches at 10 bases. There are 16 residues in the CDR3. V lost 4 bases, J lost 9 bases, and 13 bases stayed unmatched. CDR1 and CDR2 from the germline V gene are SGHRS and YFSETQ. CDR3 protein: CASSAEIGTSVAEQFF. The CDR3 bases are TGCGCCAGCAGCGCGGAGATAGGGACTAGCGTCGCTGAGCAGTTCTTC. Filled out from reference TRBV5-1 and TRBJ2-1, the complete variable domain reads KAGVTQTPRYLIKTRGQQVTLSCSPISGHRSVSWYQQTPGQGLQFLFEYFSETQRNKGNFPGRFSGRQFSNSRSEMNVSTLELGDSALYLCASSAEIGTSVAEQFFGPGTRLTVL.

This chain connects TRBV30 to TRBJ2-7; tentatively, D is TRBD2 (5 bases). The CDR3 spans 12 residues. Germline loops: CDR1 GTSNPN, CDR2 SVGIG (reference sequence). Written as DNA, the CDR3 is TGTGCAGGTTGGGAGCGCGCCTACGAGCAGTACTTC. It specifies CAGWERAYEQYF.

This clonotype was detected many times. The chain recombines TRBV5-1 with TRBJ2-1; TRBD2 might be the D (6 bases). There are 15 residues in the CDR3. Germline CDR1 and CDR2: SGHRS and YFSETQ. V shed 4 bases and J shed 2 bases, with 13 bases lying between them. This chain's CDR3 is CASSGGTVTYNEQFF. As DNA, the CDR3 is TGCGCCAGCAGCGGGGGGACCGTTACCTACAATGAGCAGTTCTTC.

Many counts were recorded for this clonotype. V gene TRBV29-1 combines with J gene TRBJ2-1; D uncertain. This CDR3 has 11 amino acids. The V gene's germline CDR1 is SQVTM and CDR2 ANQGSEA. V shed 0 bases and J shed 5 bases, with 2 bases lying between them. CDR3 in amino acids: CSVEDDNEQFF. The DNA of the CDR3 is TGCAGCGTTGAAGACGACAATGAGCAGTTCTTC.

This clonotype has only a few counts. The V call is TRBV11-1, the J call TRBJ1-6, with 10 positions matching TRBD1. The germline CDR1 and CDR2 sequences are SGHAT and FQDESV (reference sequence). The CDR3 sequence is 18 residues long. Losses at the gene ends were 1 base for V and 2 bases for J; bases not matched to a gene: 5. CDR3 sequence reads: CASSLDGQGGTYNSPLHF. CDR3 sequence (DNA): TGTGCCAGCAGCTTAGACGGACAGGGGGGCACCTATAATTCACCCCTCCACTTT.

CDR3 sequence reads: CSARDPRGLAKNIQYF. The CDR3 DNA reads as TGCAGTGCTAGAGATCCCAGGGGGCTGGCCAAAAACATTCAGTACTTC. V is TRBV20-1 and J is TRBJ2-4, with 8 nucleotides matching TRBD1. V dropped 0 bases and J dropped 1; count of bases not matched to a gene: 5. The CDR3 is 16 residues long. In germline, CDR1 is DFQATT, CDR2 SNEGSKA (reference sequence).

This clonotype was found many times. This rearrangement joins TRBV19 to TRBJ2-1; tentatively, D is TRBD1 (6 bases). The CDR3 extends over 15 amino acids. Germline V lookup: CDR1 LNHDA, CDR2 SQIVND (reference sequence). With 1 base removed from V and 4 bases from J, the gap between germline ends came to 11 bases. The CDR3 reads CASSIVRDTYNEQFF. The CDR3 region has the DNA TGTGCCAGTAGTATAGTCAGGGACACGTACAATGAGCAGTTCTTC.